A single sample is the source of the 30 T cell receptor beta chains below, sequenced in a study of shared clonotypes between healthy human individuals. This table comes from immunoSEQ multiplex PCR, and its TCRdb copy is limited to in-frame clones, with some not included. The sample has about 2.5 million clones, 85% to 95% seen once. Material: naive CD4+ T cells from PBMCs. This sample's subset: CD45RA+ positively selected. These receptors were taken from a man aged 18-30 years in good health. Some clones in this sample may be carry-over from other donors' samples.

The chain uses TRBV10-3 and TRBJ2-1; 9 positions match TRBD2. The germline V gene encodes CDR1 ENHRY and CDR2 SYGVKD. Trimming at V came to 0 bases and at J to 4 bases, leaving 7 bases not matched to a gene. This CDR3 has 17 residues. The CDR3 DNA reads TGTGCCATCAGTGAGTCACCCCCCAGCGGGGGGTACAATGAGCAGTTCTTC. Translating it yields CAISESPPSGGYNEQFF.

This clone was counted a few times. V is TRBV12-5 and J is TRBJ1-2; TRBD1 matches 8 bases. This CDR3 spans 16 amino acids. Trimming at V came to 2 bases and at J to 2 bases, leaving 7 bases not matched to a gene. Germline CDR1 and CDR2: LGHNT and FRNRAP. The CDR3 coding sequence is TGTGCTAGTGGTTTGTTACCCGGGGACAGGAACTATGGCTACACCTTC. This codes for CASGLLPGDRNYGYTF.

V usage is TRBV10-1 and J usage is TRBJ2-3; 8 nucleotides align to TRBD2. The trim removed 4 bases at V and 4 bases at J, leaving 4 bases unmatched. The CDR3 loop spans 14 amino acids. The germline V gene has CDR1 WNHNN and CDR2 SYGVQD (reference sequence). The CDR3: CASSAAGAPDTQYF. CDR3 DNA: TGCGCCAGCAGTGCAGCGGGAGCTCCAGATACGCAGTATTTT.

The chain is built from TRBV5-1 and TRBJ2-3; D may match TRBD1 or TRBD2 (6 bases each). The CDR3 is made up of 17 amino acids. Germline assignment: CDR1 SGHRS and CDR2 YFSETQ. V was clipped by 1 base and J by 4 bases, with 19 bases between them. The CDR3 here is CASSLMGGRAGSDTQYF. As DNA, the CDR3 is TGCGCCAGCAGCTTGATGGGGGGCCGAGCCGGCTCAGATACGCAGTATTTT. The full variable domain, in which reference TRBV5-1 and TRBJ2-3 provide the parts outside the CDR3, is KAGVTQTPRYLIKTRGQQVTLSCSPISGHRSVSWYQQTPGQGLQFLFEYFSETQRNKGNFPGRFSGRQFSNSRSEMNVSTLELGDSALYLCASSLMGGRAGSDTQYFGPGTRLTVL.

This clone was observed once. The J gene is TRBJ1-4, the V gene TRBV4-1; 7 positions match TRBD1. This CDR3 comprises 16 residues. V lost 1 base, J lost 0 bases, and 2 bases stayed unmatched. Per the germline V gene, CDR1 is MGHRA and CDR2 is YSYEKL. Written as DNA, the CDR3 is TGCGCCAGCAGCCAAGGGACAGGCGCAACTAATGAAAAACTGTTTTTT. It yields the protein CASSQGTGATNEKLFF.

This clone was picked up one time. This chain uses TRBV19 with TRBJ2-1; 15 positions match TRBD2. The CDR3 length is 17 residues. Germline loops: CDR1 LNHDA, CDR2 SQIVND (reference sequence). V lost 5 bases, J lost 7 bases, and 9 bases stayed unmatched. The CDR3 protein is CASSVRFGTSGGNEQFF. CDR3 in DNA: TGTGCCAGTAGTGTCCGCTTCGGGACTAGCGGGGGGAATGAGCAGTTCTTC.

CDR3 sequence reads: CASSRDGLAGTDTQYF. In nucleotides, the CDR3 is TGTGCCAGCAGCAGAGACGGACTAGCGGGGACAGATACGCAGTATTTT. The genes are TRBV9 and TRBJ2-3; 12 nucleotides align to TRBD2. J lost 3 bases, V lost 4 bases, and 6 bases had no gene match. The CDR3 has 16 amino acids. Germline V gene sequence: CDR1 SGDLS, CDR2 YYNGEE.

The chain employs TRBV2 and TRBJ2-1; TRBD1 might be the D (5 bases). CDR3 length: 10 residues. Germline CDR1 and CDR2: SNHLY and FYNNEI. Trimming cost V 6 bases and J 15 bases, with 12 bases left between them. CDR3 region: CASRDTRSFF. Written as DNA, the CDR3 is TGTGCCAGCAGGGACACACGCTCGTTCTTC.

With respect to this clone: The final CDR3 position lacks the conserved phenylalanine or tryptophan, pointing to a likely read error. The limits of the CDR3 on the DNA are not certain, so only TCRdb's listed CDR3 is given. The V call is TRBV28, the J call TRBJ2-7; the table calls TRBD2, which could not be checked here. Germline V gene data show CDR1 as MDHEN and CDR2 as SYDVKM. The CDR3 numbers 14 amino acids, ends counted. The CDR3 sequence: CASSSYDERPATTP.

This clone was seen a single time. This chain connects TRBV6-5 to TRBJ1-5; 7 bases are a match to TRBD1. The germline V gene has CDR1 MNHEY and CDR2 SVGAGI. The trim removed 2 bases at V and 6 bases at J, leaving 4 bases unmatched. The CDR3 is 14 amino acids. The DNA for the CDR3 is TGTGCCAGCAGTTACCCAGGGGGGGGTCAGCCCCAGCATTTT. Its translation is CASSYPGGGQPQHF.

A note on this clone: Other DNA sequences from this sample encode an identical CDR3 as well. The rearrangement joins TRBV4-1 to TRBJ2-2; 8 nucleotides align to TRBD2. J gave up 0 bases and V 3 bases, and 6 bases lay outside the gene matches. The CDR3 spans 17 residues. Germline assignment: CDR1 MGHRA and CDR2 YSYEKL. CDR3 sequence reads: CASSQELAGANTGELFF. The CDR3 DNA follows: TGCGCCAGCAGCCAGGAGCTAGCGGGCGCGAACACCGGGGAGCTGTTTTTT.

This chain links TRBV5-3 with TRBJ1-1; TRBD1 matches at 7 bases. TRBV5-3 is known as an ORF, though its function is uncertain. J gave up 0 bases and V 2 bases, and 13 bases lay outside the gene matches. CDR3 size: 18 residues. CDR3: CARSFDRSGGYMNTEAFF. CDR3 in DNA: TGTGCCAGAAGCTTCGACAGGTCAGGGGGGTATATGAACACTGAAGCTTTCTTT.

CDR3 in amino acids: CSVDGHRGNQYF. The CDR3 DNA is TGCAGCGTTGACGGCCACCGTGGGAATCAGTACTTC. The chain is built from TRBV29-1 and TRBJ2-4, with D unclear. This CDR3 has 12 amino acids. The V end was cut by 3 bases, the J end by 12 bases, with 15 bases between. The germline V gene encodes CDR1 SQVTM and CDR2 ANQGSEA.

V is TRBV5-4 and J is TRBJ2-3, with no clear D. The CDR3 is 14 amino acids. Trimming pared 4 bases from V and 1 base from J, leaving 10 bases between. Per the germline V gene, CDR1 is SGHNT and CDR2 is YYREEE (reference sequence). CDR3 sequence: CASSPKTGTDTQYF. The CDR3 DNA reads TGTGCCAGCAGCCCCAAGACGGGCACAGATACGCAGTATTTT.

This sequence joins TRBV2 and TRBJ1-6; no firm D call. Germline CDR1 reads SNHLY; CDR2 reads FYNNEI. V gave up 4 bases and J gave up 0 bases, with 7 bases separating them. CDR3 length: 15 amino acids. CDR3 DNA: TGTGCCAGCAGTGCCCAAAGCTCCTATAATTCACCCCTCCACTTT. Protein: CASSAQSSYNSPLHF.

The genes are TRBV9 and TRBJ2-5; 10 bases fit TRBD2. Germline V gene data show CDR1 as SGDLS and CDR2 as YYNGEE. The CDR3 contains 15 residues. J lost 7 bases, V lost 3 bases, and 9 bases had no gene match. DNA of the CDR3: TGTGCCAGCAGCGAGTCTAGCGGGAGTCTGGGGACCCAGTACTTC. As protein: CASSESSGSLGTQYF.

CDR3 sequence: CASSKVLGGANQPQHF. For the CDR3, the DNA is TGTGCCAGCAGCAAAGTCTTGGGGGGTGCGAATCAGCCCCAGCATTTT. The J gene is TRBJ1-5, the V gene TRBV21-1. TRBV21-1 is labeled a pseudogene. The CDR3 loop spans 16 amino acids.

This chain uses TRBV5-1 with TRBJ2-7, with unresolved D. This CDR3 spans 16 amino acids. Trimming cost V 0 bases and J 4 bases, with 17 bases left between them. Germline CDR1 and CDR2: SGHRS and YFSETQ. As DNA, the CDR3 is TGCGCCAGCAGCTTGGGGGCTCGGTCTACCGGTTACGAGCAGTACTTC. This sequence encodes CASSLGARSTGYEQYF.

The chain employs TRBV9 and TRBJ2-1; the D gene is possibly TRBD2 (5 bases). From germline, CDR1 is SGDLS and CDR2 YYNGEE. The V and J ends lost 1 base and 8 bases respectively, with 13 bases between them. This CDR3 is 14 amino acids long. CDR3 amino acids: CASSVRGSMYEQFF. In DNA, the CDR3 is TGTGCCAGCAGCGTAAGAGGGAGTATGTATGAGCAGTTCTTC.

The chain links TRBV7-2 to TRBJ2-6; a possible D gene is TRBD1 (6 bases). The germline V gene encodes CDR1 SGHTA and CDR2 FQGNSA. V was shortened by 4 bases and J by 0 bases, with 13 bases between the two germline ends. CDR3 length equals 17 residues. The CDR3 nucleotides are TGTGCCAGCAGCTCACGGCAGGGGTTCTCTGGGGCCAACGTCCTGACTTTC. Residues: CASSSRQGFSGANVLTF.

The J gene is TRBJ2-3, the V gene TRBV9; D is tentatively TRBD1 or TRBD2 (5 bases each). The CDR3 is 14 amino acids. Germline V lookup: CDR1 SGDLS, CDR2 YYNGEE. Trimming took off 6 bases at V and 4 bases at J, with 15 bases between the two ends. For the CDR3, the DNA is TGTGCCAGCACACAGCTAGTGGGACCAGATACGCAGTATTTT. Protein: CASTQLVGPDTQYF. The variable domain in full, completed from reference TRBV9 and TRBJ2-3, reads DSGVTQTPKHLITATGQRVTLRCSPRSGDLSVYWYQQSLDQGLQFLIQYYNGEERAKGNILERFSAQQFPDLHSELNLSSLELGDSALYFCASTQLVGPDTQYFGPGTRLTVL.

The rearrangement joins TRBV5-1 to TRBJ2-5; D possibly matches TRBD1 or TRBD2 (5 bases each). Trimming took 2 bases from V and 2 from J, leaving 25 bases between them. CDR1 and CDR2 from the germline V gene are SGHRS and YFSETQ. This CDR3 spans 19 amino acids. The CDR3, as DNA: TGCGCCAGCAGCTTTCGGAACCAGGGACGGTCAAGAATACAAGAGACCCAGTACTTC. The encoded protein is CASSFRNQGRSRIQETQYF. Variable domain in full (rest from reference TRBV5-1 and TRBJ2-5): KAGVTQTPRYLIKTRGQQVTLSCSPISGHRSVSWYQQTPGQGLQFLFEYFSETQRNKGNFPGRFSGRQFSNSRSEMNVSTLELGDSALYLCASSFRNQGRSRIQETQYFGPGTRLLVL.

The CDR3 DNA reads TGTGCCAGCAGTCATTCCGACCACAGGGTTTTCTGGAGTCAGCCCCAGCATTTT. This translates into CASSHSDHRVFWSQPQHF. The rearrangement links TRBV28 to TRBJ1-5, with D possibly being TRBD1 (6 bases). This CDR3 region has 18 residues. Trimming took off 5 bases at V and 6 bases at J, with 26 bases between the two ends. Looked up from germline, CDR1 is MDHEN and CDR2 is SYDVKM.

The chain couples TRBV28 to TRBJ2-5; D perhaps matches TRBD2 (5 bases). Germline V CDR1 and CDR2: MDHEN, SYDVKM. The CDR3 extends over 14 amino acids. Between the trimmed V and J ends, which lost 1 base and 5 bases, there was a span of 11 bases. CDR3 sequence: CASSLSGKGETQYF. The DNA of the CDR3 is TGTGCCAGCAGTTTATCGGGGAAAGGGGAGACCCAGTACTTC.

This clone has just a few counts. Its ends do not fully match the called genes, so a read error is possible. The chain employs TRBV29-1 and TRBJ2-5; D gene ambiguous. Germline CDR1 is SQVTM and CDR2 is ANQGSEA. The CDR3 length is 14 residues. The CDR3 DNA reads TGCAGCGTTGTCCAGCAATTAAATCAAGAGCCCCAGTACTTC. Its protein is CSVVQQLNQEPQYF.

Concerning this clone: This specimen includes other DNA sequences encoding the same CDR3. This sequence joins TRBV18 and TRBJ2-5; no firm D call. Trimming stripped 3 bases from V and 5 bases from J, with 7 bases between. The CDR3 consists of 12 residues. The germline gives CDR1 KGHSH, CDR2 LQKENI. Here the CDR3 DNA reads TGTGCCAGCTCACCTGGGCCCGAGACCCAGTACTTC. Protein product: CASSPGPETQYF. Combining the CDR3 with reference TRBV18 and TRBJ2-5 gives the whole variable domain NAGVMQNPRHLVRRRGQEARLRCSPMKGHSHVYWYRQLPEEGLKFMVYLQKENIIDESGMPKERFSAEFPKEGPSILRIQQVVRGDSAAYFCASSPGPETQYFGPGTRLLVL.

A note on this clone: This sample also contains other DNA sequences that code for the same CDR3. The V gene is TRBV19, the J gene TRBJ2-7, with a possible D match to TRBD1 (6 bases). There are 13 residues in the CDR3. Germline V gene data show CDR1 as LNHDA and CDR2 as SQIVND (reference sequence). V lost 6 bases and J lost 2, with 11 bases in between. The CDR3 region is CASRATGTYEQYF. The CDR3 DNA follows: TGTGCCAGTAGGGCGACAGGAACCTACGAGCAGTACTTC.

The rearrangement links TRBV5-1 to TRBJ1-4; D perhaps matches TRBD1 (6 bases). The V gene lost 4 bases and the J gene lost 4 bases, with 17 bases spanning the gap. The germline V gene has CDR1 SGHRS and CDR2 YFSETQ. The CDR3 is 16 residues long. CDR3 residues: CASSATPIGGNEKLFF. For the CDR3, the DNA is TGCGCCAGCAGCGCCACCCCGATAGGGGGTAATGAAAAACTGTTTTTT.

The chain employs TRBV30 and TRBJ1-3; 7 bases line up with TRBD1. There are 15 residues in the CDR3. V was clipped by 2 bases and J by 0 bases; unmatched bases: 4. Germline CDR1 GTSNPN, CDR2 SVGIG (reference sequence). CDR3 protein: CAWSRTGVSGNTIYF. In DNA form, the CDR3 reads TGTGCCTGGAGTAGGACAGGCGTCTCTGGAAACACCATATATTTT.

V gene TRBV28 combines with J gene TRBJ2-5, with D hard to call. V was pared by 3 bases and J by 5 bases, with 7 bases between. This CDR3 contains 12 residues. Germline CDR1 reads MDHEN; CDR2 reads SYDVKM. Here the CDR3 reads CASSFQMETQYF. CDR3 nucleotides: TGTGCCAGCAGTTTTCAAATGGAGACCCAGTACTTC.